This T cell receptor (beta chain) was documented in a study of CD8 T cells in ankylosing spondylitis. Findings of the study overall: Roughly eight highly homologous variants formed a TCR beta motif that appeared characteristic of ankylosing spondylitis blood.

For this clonotype: Its antigen is unknown.

TCRdb re-called the 5' RACE reads through MiXCR, storing one row per CDR3 protein. This sample has fewer than 250,000 distinct CDR3 sequences, with 18% found just once. Trimming removed 1 base from V and 6 bases from J; junction bases left unmatched: 6. Per the germline V gene, CDR1 is SGHDN and CDR2 is FVKESK. The CDR3 is made up of 16 amino acids. This sequence was found in a male donor with ankylosing spondylitis. The sample comprised blood, either unsorted or a sorted T cell fraction (not recorded which). The gene calls are TRBV14 and TRBJ2-3, with 11 bases fitting TRBD2. This CDR3 is CASSQATSGSWDTQYF. CDR3 in DNA: TGTGCCAGCAGCCAAGCCACTAGCGGGAGTTGGGATACGCAGTATTTT.